This paragraph covers one T cell receptor beta chain sequence. Its antigen is undetermined. This table comes from immunoSEQ multiplex PCR, and its TCRdb copy is limited to in-frame clones, with some not included. The sample includes roughly 890,000 clones, 80% to 95% seen only once; the top ten take approximately 25%. Germline lookup yields CDR1 MNHEY and CDR2 SMNVEV (reference sequence). The V end lost 6 bases, the J end lost 0 bases, and 9 bases lay between the germline ends. The CDR3 sequence is 13 residues long. Positively selected for CCR7, the CD45RO-negative cells used as naive CD8 cells excluded terminally differentiated effector memory CD45RA+ cells. This entry is derived from a study of shared clonotypes between healthy human individuals. Study-wide findings and caveats: Sharing across four donors was highest in naive CD4 (approximately 5%) and lowest in memory CD8 (approximately 0.4%). Lower generation probabilities were found for non-shared clonotypes than for those shared by all four donors.

This TCR derives from a man aged 25 to 45 in good health. V usage is TRBV27 and J usage is TRBJ2-7; weak D call: TRBD1 (6 bases). Sequenced: naive CD8+ T cells sorted from blood. The CDR3 reads CASRRTASYEQYF. CDR3 bases: TGTGCCAGCAGAAGGACAGCCTCCTACGAGCAGTACTTC.